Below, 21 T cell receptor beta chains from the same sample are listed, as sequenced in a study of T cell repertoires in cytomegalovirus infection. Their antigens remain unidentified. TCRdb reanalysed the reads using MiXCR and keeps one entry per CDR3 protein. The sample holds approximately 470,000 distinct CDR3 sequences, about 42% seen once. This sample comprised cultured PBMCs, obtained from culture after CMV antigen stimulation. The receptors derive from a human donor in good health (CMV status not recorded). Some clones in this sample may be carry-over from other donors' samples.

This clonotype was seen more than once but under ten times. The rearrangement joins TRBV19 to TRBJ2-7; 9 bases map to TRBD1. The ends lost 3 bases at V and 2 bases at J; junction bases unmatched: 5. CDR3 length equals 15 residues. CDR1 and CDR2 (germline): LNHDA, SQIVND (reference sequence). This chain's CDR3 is CASSILGTGPYEQYF. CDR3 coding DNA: TGTGCCAGTAGTATTTTGGGGACAGGGCCCTACGAGCAGTACTTC.

CDR3 protein: CATWGQETQYF. CDR3 nucleotides: TGTGCCACCTGGGGACAAGAGACCCAGTACTTC. V gene TRBV6-2 or TRBV6-3 combines with J gene TRBJ2-5; D is undetermined. The CDR3 sequence is 11 residues long. CDR1 is MNHEY, CDR2 SVGEGT, per germline. V was pared by 10 bases and J by 2 bases, with 8 bases between.

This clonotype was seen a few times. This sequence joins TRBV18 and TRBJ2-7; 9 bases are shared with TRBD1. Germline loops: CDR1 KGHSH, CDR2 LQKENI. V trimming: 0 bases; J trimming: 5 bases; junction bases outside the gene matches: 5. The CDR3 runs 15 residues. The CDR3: CASSPPQDRGHEQYF. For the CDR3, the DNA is TGTGCCAGCTCACCACCACAGGACAGGGGCCACGAGCAGTACTTC.

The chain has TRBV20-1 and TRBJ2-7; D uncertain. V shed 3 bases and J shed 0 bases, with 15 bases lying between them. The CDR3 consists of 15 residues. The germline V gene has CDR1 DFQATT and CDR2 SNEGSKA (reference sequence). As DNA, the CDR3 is TGCAGTGCTAGGTCTCAGAGAGAATACTCCTACGAGCAGTACTTC. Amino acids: CSARSQREYSYEQYF.

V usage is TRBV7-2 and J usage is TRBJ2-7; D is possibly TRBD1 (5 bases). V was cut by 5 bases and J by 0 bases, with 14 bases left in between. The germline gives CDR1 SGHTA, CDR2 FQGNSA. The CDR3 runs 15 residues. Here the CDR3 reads CASSADTSSSYEQYF. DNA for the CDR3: TGTGCCAGCAGCGCGGACACTTCAAGCTCCTACGAGCAGTACTTC.

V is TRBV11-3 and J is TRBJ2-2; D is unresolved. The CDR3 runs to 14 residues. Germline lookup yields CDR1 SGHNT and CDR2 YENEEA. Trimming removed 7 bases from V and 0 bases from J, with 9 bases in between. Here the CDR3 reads CASTWVTNTGELFF. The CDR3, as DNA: TGTGCCAGCACCTGGGTGACGAACACCGGGGAGCTGTTTTTT. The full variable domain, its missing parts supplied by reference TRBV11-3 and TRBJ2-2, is EAGVVQSPRYKIIEKKQPVAFWCNPISGHNTLYWYLQNLGQGPELLIRYENEEAVDDSQLPKDRFSAERLKGVDSTLKIQPAELGDSAVYLCASTWVTNTGELFFGEGSRLTVL.

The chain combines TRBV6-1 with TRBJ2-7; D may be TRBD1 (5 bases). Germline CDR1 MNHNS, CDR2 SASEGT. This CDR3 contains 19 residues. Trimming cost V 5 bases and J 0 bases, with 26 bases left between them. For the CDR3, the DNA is TGTGCCAGCAGTCCCTTGCTTCGGGCAGGGCGAGGCGGCTCCTACGAGCAGTACTTC. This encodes CASSPLLRAGRGGSYEQYF.

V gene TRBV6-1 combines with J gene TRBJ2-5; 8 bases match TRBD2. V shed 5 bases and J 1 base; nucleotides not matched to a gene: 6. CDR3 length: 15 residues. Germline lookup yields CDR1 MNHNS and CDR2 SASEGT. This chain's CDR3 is CASSPTSGTQETQYF. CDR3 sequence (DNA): TGTGCCAGCAGTCCAACTAGCGGAACCCAAGAGACCCAGTACTTC.

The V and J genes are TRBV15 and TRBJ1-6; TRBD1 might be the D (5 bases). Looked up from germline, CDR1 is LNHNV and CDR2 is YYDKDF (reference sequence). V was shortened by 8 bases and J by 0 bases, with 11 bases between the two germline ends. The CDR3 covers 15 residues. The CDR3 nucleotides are TGTGCCACCCGGGTTGGGGGCTCCTATAATTCACCCCTCCACTTT. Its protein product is CATRVGGSYNSPLHF.

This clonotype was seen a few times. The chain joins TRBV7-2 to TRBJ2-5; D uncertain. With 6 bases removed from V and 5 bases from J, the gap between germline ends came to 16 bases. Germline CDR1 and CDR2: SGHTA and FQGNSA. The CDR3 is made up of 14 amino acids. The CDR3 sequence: CASRASAPRETQYF. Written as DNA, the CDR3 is TGTGCCAGCAGGGCTTCGGCGCCTCGCGAGACCCAGTACTTC.

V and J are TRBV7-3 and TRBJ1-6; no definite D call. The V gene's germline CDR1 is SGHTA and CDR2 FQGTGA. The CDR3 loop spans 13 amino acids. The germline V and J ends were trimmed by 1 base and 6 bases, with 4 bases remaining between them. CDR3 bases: TGTGCCAGCAGCTTAAGAATTAATTCACCCCTCCACTTT. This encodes CASSLRINSPLHF. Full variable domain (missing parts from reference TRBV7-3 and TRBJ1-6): GAGVSQTPSNKVTEKGKYVELRCDPISGHTALYWYRQSLGQGPEFLIYFQGTGAADDSGLPNDRFFAVRPEGSVSTLKIQRTERGDSAVYLCASSLRINSPLHFGNGTRLTVT.

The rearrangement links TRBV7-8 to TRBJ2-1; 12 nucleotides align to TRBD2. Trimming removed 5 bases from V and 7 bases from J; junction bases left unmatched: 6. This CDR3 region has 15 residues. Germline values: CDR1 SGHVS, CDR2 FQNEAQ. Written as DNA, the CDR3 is TGTGCCAGCAGCCTTCAGGGACTAGCGGGTAATGAGCAGTTCTTC. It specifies CASSLQGLAGNEQFF.

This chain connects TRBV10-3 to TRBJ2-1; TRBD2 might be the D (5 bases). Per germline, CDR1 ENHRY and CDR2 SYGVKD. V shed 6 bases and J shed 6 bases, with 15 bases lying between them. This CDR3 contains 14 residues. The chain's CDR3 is CAIRTGIGVNEQFF. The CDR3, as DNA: TGTGCCATCAGGACGGGAATCGGGGTCAATGAGCAGTTCTTC.

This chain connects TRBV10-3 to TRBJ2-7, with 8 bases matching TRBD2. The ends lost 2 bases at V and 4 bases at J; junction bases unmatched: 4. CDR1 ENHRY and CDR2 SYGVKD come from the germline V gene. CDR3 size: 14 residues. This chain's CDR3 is CAISEAERGYEQYF. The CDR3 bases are TGTGCCATCAGTGAGGCGGAGCGGGGGTACGAGCAGTACTTC.

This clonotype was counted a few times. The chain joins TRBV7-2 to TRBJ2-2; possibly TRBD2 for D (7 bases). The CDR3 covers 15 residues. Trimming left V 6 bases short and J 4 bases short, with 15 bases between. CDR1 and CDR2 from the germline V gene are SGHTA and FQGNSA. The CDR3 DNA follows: TGTGCCAGCAGTGCCGGGGGGCCTGTCACCGGGGAGCTGTTTTTT. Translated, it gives CASSAGGPVTGELFF.

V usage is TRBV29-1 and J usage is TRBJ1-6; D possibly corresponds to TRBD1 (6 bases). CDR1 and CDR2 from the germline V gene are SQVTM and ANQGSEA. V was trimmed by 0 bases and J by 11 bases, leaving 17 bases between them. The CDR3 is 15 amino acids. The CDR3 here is CSVEDRRDNPAPLHF. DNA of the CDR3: TGCAGCGTTGAAGATCGAAGGGACAACCCCGCACCCCTCCACTTT. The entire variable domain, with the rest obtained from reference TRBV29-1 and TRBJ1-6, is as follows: SAVISQKPSRDICQRGTSLTIQCQVDSQVTMMFWYRQQPGQSLTLIATANQGSEATYESGFVIDKFPISRPNLTFSTLTVSNMSPEDSSIYLCSVEDRRDNPAPLHFGNGTRLTVT.

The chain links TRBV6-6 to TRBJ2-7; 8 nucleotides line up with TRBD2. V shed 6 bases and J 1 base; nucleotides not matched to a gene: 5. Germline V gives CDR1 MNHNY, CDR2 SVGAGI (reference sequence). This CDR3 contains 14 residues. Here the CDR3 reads CASSRGGVSYEQYF. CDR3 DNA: TGTGCCAGCAGCCGGGGGGGAGTATCCTACGAGCAGTACTTC.

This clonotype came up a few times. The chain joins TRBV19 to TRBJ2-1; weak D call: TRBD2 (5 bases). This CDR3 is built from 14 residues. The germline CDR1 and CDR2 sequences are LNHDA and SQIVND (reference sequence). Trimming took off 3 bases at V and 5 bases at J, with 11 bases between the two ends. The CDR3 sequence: CASSIRELHNEQFF. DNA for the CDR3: TGTGCCAGTAGTATCCGGGAATTGCACAATGAGCAGTTCTTC.

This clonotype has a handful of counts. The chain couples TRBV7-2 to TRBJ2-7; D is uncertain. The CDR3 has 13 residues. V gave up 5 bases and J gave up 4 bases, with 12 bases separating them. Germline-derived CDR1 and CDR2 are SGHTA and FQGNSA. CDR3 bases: TGTGCCAGCAGCCTAAGGGTCTTATACGAGCAGTACTTC. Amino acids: CASSLRVLYEQYF. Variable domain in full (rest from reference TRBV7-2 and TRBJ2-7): GAGVSQSPSNKVTEKGKDVELRCDPISGHTALYWYRQSLGQGLEFLIYFQGNSAPDKSGLPSDRFSAERTGGSVSTLTIQRTQQEDSAVYLCASSLRVLYEQYFGPGTRLTVT.

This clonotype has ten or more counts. CDR3 sequence: CASSLARGPYEQYF. CDR3 nucleotide sequence: TGTGCCAGCAGCTTAGCCCGGGGGCCCTACGAGCAGTACTTC. The V gene is TRBV7-2, the J gene TRBJ2-7, with D possibly being TRBD1 or TRBD2 (6 bases each). V shed 0 bases and J shed 2 bases, with 8 bases lying between them. CDR1 and CDR2 (germline): SGHTA, FQGNSA. This CDR3 has 14 amino acids.

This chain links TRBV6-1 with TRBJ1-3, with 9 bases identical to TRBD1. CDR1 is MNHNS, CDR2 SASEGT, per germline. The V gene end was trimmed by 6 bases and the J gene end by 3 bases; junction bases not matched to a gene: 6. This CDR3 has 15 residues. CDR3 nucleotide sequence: TGTGCCAGCAGCCCTCAGGACAGGGGTGGAAACACCATATATTTT. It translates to CASSPQDRGGNTIYF.